The sample holds a few counts of the clone carrying this T cell receptor beta chain. Antigen: not known. The data were taken from a study of beta chain features in type 1 diabetes. The overall study: Patients did not differ from healthy donors in age, gender or cell yield.

Every bit of the isolated RNA underwent reverse transcription, so sequencing read expressed TCRB transcripts. Data came from immunoSEQ multiplex PCR; TCRdb stores just in-frame clones and leaves some out. The sample yields over 300,000 clones, roughly 8% seen once. CDR3 length: 14 amino acids. Looked up from germline, CDR1 is SGHTA and CDR2 is FQGNSA. The V gene end was trimmed by 4 bases and the J gene end by 4 bases; junction bases not matched to a gene: 2. Study-wide results and caveats: For cells with high TCR expression, cDNA sequencing could yield over-representation.

The chain is built from TRBV7-2 and TRBJ1-5, with 9 positions matching TRBD1. Sequences were obtained from central memory CD4+ T cells from blood. The receptor's source is a woman aged 18-29 years in good health. CDR3 DNA: TGTGCCAGCAGCTCGACAGGGGGGAATCAGCCCCAGCATTTT. Its translation is CASSSTGGNQPQHF. Together with reference TRBV7-2 and TRBJ1-5, the CDR3 gives the full variable domain: GAGVSQSPSNKVTEKGKDVELRCDPISGHTALYWYRQSLGQGLEFLIYFQGNSAPDKSGLPSDRFSAERTGGSVSTLTIQRTQQEDSAVYLCASSSTGGNQPQHFGDGTRLSIL.